This TCR beta chain was observed in a study of a mutant IDH1 vaccine in newly diagnosed glioma. The wider study: Patients were given eight vaccinations, scheduled in weeks 1, 3, 5, 7, 11, 15, 19 and 23. Patients' prior therapy spanned radiotherapy, temozolomide, or both; most underwent both. A roughly 62% male, approximately 38% female split and a mean age of around 37 years characterized treated patients.

This clone has just a few counts. Its antigen is undetermined. The germline V gene encodes CDR1 SGHAT and CDR2 FQNNGV. The CDR3 is 12 amino acids. TCRdb keeps only in-frame clones here, not all; method: immunoSEQ multiplex PCR. The data hold 39,000 or so clones, with around three quarters observed a single time. Sample time point: week 5, during vaccination. Every vaccination contained 300 ug of the mutant IDH1 20-mer peptide and was paired with topical imiquimod. Every donor had a new WHO grade 3 or 4 astrocytoma that was IDH1-mutant, with loss of nuclear ATRX. The TCR originated in a man aged 40-49 years with glioma. Sequences were derived from PBMCs, sampled from a glioma patient whose treatment included an IDH1 peptide vaccine. J is TRBJ2-3 and V is TRBV11-2; D may match TRBD1 or TRBD2 (6 bases each). The CDR3 loop is CATGGSTDTQYF. The CDR3 coding sequence is TGTGCGACCGGGGGCAGCACAGATACGCAGTATTTT. The entire variable domain, with the rest obtained from reference TRBV11-2 and TRBJ2-3, is as follows: EAGVAQSPRYKIIEKRQSVAFWCNPISGHATLYWYQQILGQGPKLLIQFQNNGVVDDSQLPKDRFSAERLKGVDSTLKIQPAKLEDSAVYLCATGGSTDTQYFGPGTRLTVL.